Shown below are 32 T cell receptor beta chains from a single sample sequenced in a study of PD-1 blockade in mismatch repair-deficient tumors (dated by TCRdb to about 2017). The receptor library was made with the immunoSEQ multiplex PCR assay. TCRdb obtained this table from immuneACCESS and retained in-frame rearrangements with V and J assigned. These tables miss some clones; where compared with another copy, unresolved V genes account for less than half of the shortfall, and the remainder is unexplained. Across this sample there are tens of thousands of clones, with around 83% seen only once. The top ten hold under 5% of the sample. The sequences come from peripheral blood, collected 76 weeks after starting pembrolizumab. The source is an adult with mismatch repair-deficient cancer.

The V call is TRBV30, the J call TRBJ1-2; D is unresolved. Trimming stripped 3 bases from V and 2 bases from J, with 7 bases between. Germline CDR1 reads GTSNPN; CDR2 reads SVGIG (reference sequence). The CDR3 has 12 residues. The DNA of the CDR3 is TGTGCCTGGAGCGCGGGAAACTATGGCTACACCTTC. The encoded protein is CAWSAGNYGYTF.

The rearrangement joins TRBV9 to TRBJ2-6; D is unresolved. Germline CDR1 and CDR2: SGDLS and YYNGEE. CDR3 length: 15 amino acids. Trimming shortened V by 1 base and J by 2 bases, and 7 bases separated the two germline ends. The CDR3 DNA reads TGTGCCAGCAGCGTAATGTTTGCTGGGGCCAACGTCCTGACTTTC. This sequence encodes CASSVMFAGANVLTF.

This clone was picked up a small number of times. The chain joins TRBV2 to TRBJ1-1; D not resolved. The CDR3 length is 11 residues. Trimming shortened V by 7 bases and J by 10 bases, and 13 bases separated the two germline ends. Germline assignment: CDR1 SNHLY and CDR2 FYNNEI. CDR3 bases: TGTGCCAGCATTCGGGAAACCGGAGCTTTCTTT. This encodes CASIRETGAFF.

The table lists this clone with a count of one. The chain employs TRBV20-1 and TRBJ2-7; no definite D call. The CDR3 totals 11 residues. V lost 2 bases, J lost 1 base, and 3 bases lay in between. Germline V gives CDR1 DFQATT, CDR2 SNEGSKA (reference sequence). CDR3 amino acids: CSARKSYEQYF. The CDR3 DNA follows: TGCAGTGCTAGAAAATCCTACGAGCAGTACTTC.

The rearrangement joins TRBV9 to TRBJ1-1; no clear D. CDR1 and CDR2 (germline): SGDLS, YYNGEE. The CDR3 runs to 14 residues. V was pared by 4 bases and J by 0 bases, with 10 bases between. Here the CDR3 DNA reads TGTGCCAGCAGCCCACGGCTTCTGAACACTGAAGCTTTCTTT. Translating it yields CASSPRLLNTEAFF.

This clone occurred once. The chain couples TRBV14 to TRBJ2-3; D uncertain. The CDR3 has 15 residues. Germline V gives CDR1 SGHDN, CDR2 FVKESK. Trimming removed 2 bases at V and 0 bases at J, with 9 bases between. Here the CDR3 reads CASSQYSASTDTQYF. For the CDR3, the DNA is TGTGCCAGCAGCCAATACAGCGCTAGCACAGATACGCAGTATTTT.

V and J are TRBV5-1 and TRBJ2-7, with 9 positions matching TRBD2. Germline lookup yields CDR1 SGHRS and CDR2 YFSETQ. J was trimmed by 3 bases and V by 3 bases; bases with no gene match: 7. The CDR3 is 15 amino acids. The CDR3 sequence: CASSSIAGVNYEQYF. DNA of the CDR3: TGCGCCAGCAGCTCTATAGCGGGAGTGAACTACGAGCAGTACTTC.

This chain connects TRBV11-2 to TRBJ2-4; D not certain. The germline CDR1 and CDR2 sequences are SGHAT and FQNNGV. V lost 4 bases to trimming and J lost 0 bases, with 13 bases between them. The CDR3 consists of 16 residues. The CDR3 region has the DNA TGTGCCAGCAGCTCCCTTTTTAGGTTAGCCAAAAACATTCAGTACTTC. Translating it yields CASSSLFRLAKNIQYF.

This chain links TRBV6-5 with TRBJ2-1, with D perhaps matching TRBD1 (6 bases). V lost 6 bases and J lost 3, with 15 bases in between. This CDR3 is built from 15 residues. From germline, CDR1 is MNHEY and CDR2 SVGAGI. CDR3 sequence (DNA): TGTGCCAGCAGACCCCTTACAGGGCTCTACAATGAGCAGTTCTTC. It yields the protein CASRPLTGLYNEQFF.

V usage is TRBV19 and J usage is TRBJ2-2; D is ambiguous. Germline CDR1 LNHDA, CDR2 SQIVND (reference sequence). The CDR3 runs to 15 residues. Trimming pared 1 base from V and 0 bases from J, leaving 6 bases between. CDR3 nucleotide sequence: TGTGCCAGTAGTATAGGTCCTTCGAACACCGGGGAGCTGTTTTTT. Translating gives CASSIGPSNTGELFF.

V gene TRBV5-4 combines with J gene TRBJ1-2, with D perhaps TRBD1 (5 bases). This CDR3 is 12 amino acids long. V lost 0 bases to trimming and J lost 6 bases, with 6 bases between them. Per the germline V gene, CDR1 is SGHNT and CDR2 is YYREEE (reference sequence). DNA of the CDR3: TGTGCCAGCAGCTTGGCAGGGAATGGCTACACCTTC. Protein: CASSLAGNGYTF.

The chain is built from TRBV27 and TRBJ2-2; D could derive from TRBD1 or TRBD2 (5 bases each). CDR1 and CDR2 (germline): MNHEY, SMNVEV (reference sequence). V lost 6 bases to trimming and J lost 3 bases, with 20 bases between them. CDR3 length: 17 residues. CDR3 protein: CASRVLAREWDTGELFF. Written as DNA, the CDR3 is TGTGCCAGCAGAGTTCTTGCCAGGGAGTGGGACACCGGGGAGCTGTTTTTT.

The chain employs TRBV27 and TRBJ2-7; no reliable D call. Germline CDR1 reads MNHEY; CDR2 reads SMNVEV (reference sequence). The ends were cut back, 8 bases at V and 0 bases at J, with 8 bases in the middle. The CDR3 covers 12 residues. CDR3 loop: CASSLSSYEQYF. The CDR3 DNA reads TGTGCCAGCTCTCTTAGCTCCTACGAGCAGTACTTC.

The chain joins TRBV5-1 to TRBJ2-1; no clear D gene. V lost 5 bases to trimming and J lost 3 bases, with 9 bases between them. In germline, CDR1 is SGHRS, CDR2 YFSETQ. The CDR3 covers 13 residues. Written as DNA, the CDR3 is TGCGCCAGCAGATCTGACAACTACAATGAGCAGTTCTTC. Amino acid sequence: CASRSDNYNEQFF.

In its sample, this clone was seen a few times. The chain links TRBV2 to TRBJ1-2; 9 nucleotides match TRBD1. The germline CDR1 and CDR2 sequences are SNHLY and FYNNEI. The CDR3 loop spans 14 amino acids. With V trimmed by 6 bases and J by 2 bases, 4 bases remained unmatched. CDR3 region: CASSAGTGNYGYTF. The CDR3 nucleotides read TGTGCCAGCAGCGCCGGGACAGGGAACTATGGCTACACCTTC.

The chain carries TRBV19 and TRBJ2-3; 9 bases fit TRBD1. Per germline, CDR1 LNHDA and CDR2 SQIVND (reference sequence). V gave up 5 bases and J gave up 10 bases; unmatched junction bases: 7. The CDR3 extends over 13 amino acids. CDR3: CASSVTGQGPQYF. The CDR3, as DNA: TGTGCCAGTAGTGTAACGGGACAGGGCCCGCAGTATTTT.

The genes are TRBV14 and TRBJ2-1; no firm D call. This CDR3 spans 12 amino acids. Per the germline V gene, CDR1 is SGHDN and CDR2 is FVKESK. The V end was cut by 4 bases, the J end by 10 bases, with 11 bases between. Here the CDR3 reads CASSRTGGEQFF. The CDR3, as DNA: TGTGCCAGCAGCCGGACGGGTGGGGAGCAGTTCTTC.

The CDR3 sequence is CASSSRGRDNEQFF. In DNA, the CDR3 is TGTGCCAGCAGCTCCCGAGGTCGGGACAATGAGCAGTTCTTC. The V gene is TRBV5-4, the J gene TRBJ2-1; D unclear. V lost 3 bases and J 5 bases, leaving 12 bases between the germline ends. In germline, CDR1 is SGHNT, CDR2 YYREEE (reference sequence). This CDR3 is 14 amino acids long. Using reference TRBV5-4 and TRBJ2-1 for the parts outside the CDR3, the full variable domain is ETGVTQSPTHLIKTRGQQVTLRCSSQSGHNTVSWYQQALGQGPQFIFQYYREEENGRGNFPPRFSGLQFPNYSSELNVNALELDDSALYLCASSSRGRDNEQFFGPGTRLTVL.

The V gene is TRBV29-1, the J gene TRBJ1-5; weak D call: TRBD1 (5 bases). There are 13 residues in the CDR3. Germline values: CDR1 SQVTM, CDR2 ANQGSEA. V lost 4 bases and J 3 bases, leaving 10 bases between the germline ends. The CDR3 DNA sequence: TGCAGCGTTGGCCAGGGTCCCAATCAGCCCCAGCATTTT. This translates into CSVGQGPNQPQHF. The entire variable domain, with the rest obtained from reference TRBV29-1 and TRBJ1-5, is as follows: SAVISQKPSRDICQRGTSLTIQCQVDSQVTMMFWYRQQPGQSLTLIATANQGSEATYESGFVIDKFPISRPNLTFSTLTVSNMSPEDSSIYLCSVGQGPNQPQHFGDGTRLSIL.

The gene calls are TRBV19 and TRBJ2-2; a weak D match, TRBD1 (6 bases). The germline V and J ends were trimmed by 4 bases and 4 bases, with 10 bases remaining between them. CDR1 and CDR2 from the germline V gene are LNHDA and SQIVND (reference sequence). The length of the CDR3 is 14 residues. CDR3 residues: CASSSQGSTGELFF. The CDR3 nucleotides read TGTGCCAGTAGTAGTCAGGGGAGCACCGGGGAGCTGTTTTTT.

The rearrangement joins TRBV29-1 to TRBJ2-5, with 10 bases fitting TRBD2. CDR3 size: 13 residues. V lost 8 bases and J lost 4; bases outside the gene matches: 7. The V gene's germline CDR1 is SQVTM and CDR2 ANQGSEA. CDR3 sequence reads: CSSRLAGGETQYF. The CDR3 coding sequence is TGCAGCAGCCGACTAGCGGGTGGAGAGACCCAGTACTTC. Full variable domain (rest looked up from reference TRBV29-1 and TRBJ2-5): SAVISQKPSRDICQRGTSLTIQCQVDSQVTMMFWYRQQPGQSLTLIATANQGSEATYESGFVIDKFPISRPNLTFSTLTVSNMSPEDSSIYLCSSRLAGGETQYFGPGTRLLVL.

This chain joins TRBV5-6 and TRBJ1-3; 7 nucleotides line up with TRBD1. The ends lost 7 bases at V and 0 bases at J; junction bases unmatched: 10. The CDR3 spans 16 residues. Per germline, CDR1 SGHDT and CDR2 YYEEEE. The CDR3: CASGIKTGISGNTIYF. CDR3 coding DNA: TGTGCCAGCGGAATTAAGACAGGGATCTCTGGAAACACCATATATTTT.

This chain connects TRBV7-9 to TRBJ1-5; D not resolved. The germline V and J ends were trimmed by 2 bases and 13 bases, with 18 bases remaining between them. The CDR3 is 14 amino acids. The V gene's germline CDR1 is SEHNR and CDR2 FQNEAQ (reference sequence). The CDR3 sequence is CASSLSSVTQRQHF. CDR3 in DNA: TGTGCCAGCAGCTTATCTTCAGTCACCCAACGTCAGCATTTT.

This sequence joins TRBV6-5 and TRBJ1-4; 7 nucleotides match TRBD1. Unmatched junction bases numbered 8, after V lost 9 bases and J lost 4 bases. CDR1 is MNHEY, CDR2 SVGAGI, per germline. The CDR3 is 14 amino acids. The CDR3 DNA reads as TGTGCCAGTAAGCCGGGACAGTATAATGAAAAACTGTTTTTT. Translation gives CASKPGQYNEKLFF.

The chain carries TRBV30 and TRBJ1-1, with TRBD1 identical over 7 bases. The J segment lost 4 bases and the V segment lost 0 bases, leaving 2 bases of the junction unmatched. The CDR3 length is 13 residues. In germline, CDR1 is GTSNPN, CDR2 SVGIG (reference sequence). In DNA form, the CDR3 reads TGTGCCTGGAGTGTGGCAGGGGGCACTGAAGCTTTCTTT. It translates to CAWSVAGGTEAFF.

CDR3 DNA: TGTGCCAGCACCCAGGGGAACTATGGCTACACCTTC. Translated, it gives CASTQGNYGYTF. The chain employs TRBV7-9 and TRBJ1-2; D might be TRBD1 (6 bases). The CDR3 length is 12 residues. The V and J ends lost 7 bases and 2 bases respectively, with 8 bases between them. Germline V gene lookup returns CDR1 SEHNR and CDR2 FQNEAQ (reference sequence).

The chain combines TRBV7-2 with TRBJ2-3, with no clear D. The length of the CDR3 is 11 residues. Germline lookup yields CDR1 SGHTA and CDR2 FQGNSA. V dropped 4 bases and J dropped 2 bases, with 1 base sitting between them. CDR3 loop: CASSSTDTQYF. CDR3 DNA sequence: TGTGCCAGCAGCTCCACAGATACGCAGTATTTT.

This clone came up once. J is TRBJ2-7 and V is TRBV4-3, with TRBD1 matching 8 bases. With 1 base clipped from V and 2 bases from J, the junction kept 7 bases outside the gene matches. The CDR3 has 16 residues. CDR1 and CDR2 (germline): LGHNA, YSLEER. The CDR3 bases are TGCGCCAGCAGCCAAGGCCCGGGACAGGCCGCCTACGAGCAGTACTTC. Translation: CASSQGPGQAAYEQYF.

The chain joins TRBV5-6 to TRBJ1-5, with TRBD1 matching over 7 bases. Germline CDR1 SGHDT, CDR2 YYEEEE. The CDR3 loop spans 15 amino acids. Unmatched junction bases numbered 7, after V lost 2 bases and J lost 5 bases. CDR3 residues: CASSFGRGYDQPQHF. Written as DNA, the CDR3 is TGTGCCAGCAGCTTTGGCAGGGGGTATGATCAGCCCCAGCATTTT.

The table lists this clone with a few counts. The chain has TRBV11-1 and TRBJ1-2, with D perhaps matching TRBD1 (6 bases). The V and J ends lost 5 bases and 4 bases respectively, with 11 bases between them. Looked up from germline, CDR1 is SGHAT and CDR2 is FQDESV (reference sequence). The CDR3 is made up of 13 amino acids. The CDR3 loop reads CASSPSDSYGYTF. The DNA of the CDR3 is TGTGCCAGCAGCCCTTCGGACAGCTATGGCTACACCTTC. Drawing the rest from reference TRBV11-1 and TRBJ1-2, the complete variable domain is EAEVAQSPRYKITEKSQAVAFWCDPISGHATLYWYRQILGQGPELLVQFQDESVVDDSQLPKDRFSAERLKGVDSTLKIQPAELGDSAMYLCASSPSDSYGYTFGSGTRLTVV.

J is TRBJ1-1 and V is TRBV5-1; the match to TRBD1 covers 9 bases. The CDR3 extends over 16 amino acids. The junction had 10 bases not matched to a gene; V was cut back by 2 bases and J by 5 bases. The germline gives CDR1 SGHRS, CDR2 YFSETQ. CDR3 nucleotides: TGCGCCAGCAGCTTTACGGGGACAGGGCTAAGAACTGAAGCTTTCTTT. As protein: CASSFTGTGLRTEAFF.

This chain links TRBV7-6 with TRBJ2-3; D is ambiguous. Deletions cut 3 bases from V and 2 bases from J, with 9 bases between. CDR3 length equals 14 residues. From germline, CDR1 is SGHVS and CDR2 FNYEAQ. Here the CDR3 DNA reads TGTGCCAGCAGCTTGAAACGGTCCACAGATACGCAGTATTTT. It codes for CASSLKRSTDTQYF.